This TCR beta chain was profiled in a study of cytomegalovirus exposure and HLA in healthy donors. Whole-study results and caveats: For most TCR beta V segments, an earlier analysis put the productive rate at about 90% or about 30% of the time. When analyzed later, the rates of TCR association showed variation by HLA locus, with DRB1 the most and HLA-C the fewest. CMV antigen specificity was confirmed in vitro for a few CMV-associated chains.

From germline, CDR1 is MGHRA and CDR2 YSYEKL. This CDR3 has 17 amino acids. Trimming took 1 base from V and 5 from J; bases not matched to a gene: 8. This clone was recorded a few times. The antigen is not known. Use of 60 Vbeta and 13 Jbeta primers characterized the PCR. The repertoire was sequenced with immunoSEQ multiplex PCR; TCRdb's copy has only in-frame clones and lacks some. The sample holds some 180,000 clones, 80% to 90% seen once. V gene TRBV4-1 combines with J gene TRBJ2-1, with 10 nucleotides matching TRBD2. This TCR came from a man aged 25-45 years in good health and CMV-seropositive. The material sequenced was PBMCs. The CDR3 nucleotides read TGCGCCAGCAGCCAAGTAGGTGTTACTAGCGGGAACAATGAGCAGTTCTTC. Translated: CASSQVGVTSGNNEQFF.